This T cell receptor (delta chain) came from a study of gamma-delta T cells after stem cell transplantation. V lost 3 bases and J lost 4; bases outside the gene matches: 6. In germline, CDR1 is GEAIGNYY, CDR2 EKD. The CDR3 runs to 15 residues. TCRdb made new clone calls on the RT-PCR reads using CATT. The sample shows about 2,100 delta-chain clones, about 4.2% of them seen only once. Relative to its sample, this clone is medium-sized. This chain joins TRDV2 and TRDJ1; 11 bases line up with TRDD3. This TCR was recovered from a human donor. It is not recorded whose cells these are; they may come from a transplant donor. Sequenced input: gamma-delta T cells. The CDR3 sequence is CACDPIGGYGDKLIF. DNA of the CDR3: TGTGCCTGTGACCCCATTGGGGGATACGGCGATAAACTCATCTTT.